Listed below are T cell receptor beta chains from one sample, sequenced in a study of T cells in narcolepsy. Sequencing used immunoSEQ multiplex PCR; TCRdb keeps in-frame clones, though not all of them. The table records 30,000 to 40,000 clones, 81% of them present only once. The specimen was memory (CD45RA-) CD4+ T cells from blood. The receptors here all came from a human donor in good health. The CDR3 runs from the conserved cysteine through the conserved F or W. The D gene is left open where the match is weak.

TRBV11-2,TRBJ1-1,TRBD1,CASSLDRATEAFF,TGTGCCAGCAGCCTCGACAGGGCCACTGAAGCTTTCTTT
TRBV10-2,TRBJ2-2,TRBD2,CATSGLADGELFF,TGCGCCACTTCGGGACTAGCGGACGGGGAGCTGTTTTTT
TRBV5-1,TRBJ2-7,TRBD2,CASSLRPSGGPYEQYF,TGCGCCAGCAGCTTGAGGCCTAGCGGGGGCCCCTACGAGCAGTACTTC
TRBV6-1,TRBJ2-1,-,CASRGGRGRPNEQFF,TGTGCCAGCAGAGGGGGTCGGGGCCGCCCCAATGAGCAGTTCTTC
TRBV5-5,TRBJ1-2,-,CASSPEADLYGYTF,TGTGCCAGCAGCCCTGAAGCAGACCTCTATGGCTACACCTTC
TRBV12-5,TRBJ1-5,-,CASGFPSDRATNQPQHF,TGTGCTAGTGGTTTTCCATCGGACAGAGCCACCAATCAGCCCCAGCATTTT
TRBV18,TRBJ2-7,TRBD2,CASSPGFAGLAYEQYF,TGTGCCAGCTCACCAGGCTTCGCGGGACTAGCTTACGAGCAGTACTTC
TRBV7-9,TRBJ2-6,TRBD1,CASSSRETGAGANVLTF,TGTGCCAGCAGCTCCCGCGAGACAGGGGCTGGGGCCAACGTCCTGACTTTC
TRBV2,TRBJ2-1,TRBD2,CASRHQWIAGNEQFF,TGTGCCAGTAGACACCAGTGGATAGCGGGGAATGAGCAGTTCTTC
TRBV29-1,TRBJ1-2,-,CSVEDVQGYGYTF,TGCAGCGTTGAGGATGTACAGGGCTATGGCTACACCTTC
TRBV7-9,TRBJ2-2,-,CASSWGSGTGELFF,TGTGCCAGCAGCTGGGGCTCGGGGACCGGGGAGCTGTTTTTT
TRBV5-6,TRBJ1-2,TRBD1,CASSLTGDRTEFYGYTF,TGTGCCAGCAGCTTGACAGGGGATAGGACGGAGTTCTATGGCTACACCTTC
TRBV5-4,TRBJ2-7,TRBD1,CASSRDRESSREQYF,TGTGCCAGCAGCCGAGACAGGGAAAGCAGTCGCGAGCAGTACTTC
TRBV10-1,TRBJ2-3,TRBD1,CASSEPGTGAADTQYF,TGCGCCAGCAGTGAGCCCGGGACAGGGGCGGCAGATACGCAGTATTTT
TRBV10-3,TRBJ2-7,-,CATEGLLYEQYF,TGTGCCACCGAGGGACTGCTTTACGAGCAGTACTTC
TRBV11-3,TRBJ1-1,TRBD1,CASSLFDRGNTEAFF,TGTGCCAGCAGCTTATTTGACAGGGGTAACACTGAAGCTTTCTTT